Presented here are 23 T cell receptor beta chains from one specimen sequenced in a study of cytomegalovirus exposure and HLA in healthy donors. The PCR used 60 Vbeta and 13 Jbeta primers. Measured with immunoSEQ multiplex PCR; TCRdb has only the in-frame clones, and not every one. The data contain 180,000 or so clones, roughly a tenth of them seen just once; the ten biggest clones take up 1% to 1.5%. The material sequenced was PBMCs. These receptors all come from a woman younger than 45 in good health and CMV-seropositive.

This clone has a single count. The rearrangement joins TRBV13 to TRBJ2-1; TRBD2 aligns across 9 bases. The CDR3 has 17 amino acids. CDR1 is PRHDT and CDR2 is FYEKMQ in the germline V gene (reference sequence). After removal of 5 bases from V and 4 bases from J, the junction contained 12 bases not matched to a gene. CDR3 nucleotides: TGTGCCAGCAGCCCCCGATCACTAGCGGGTCCATACAATGAGCAGTTCTTC. It yields the protein CASSPRSLAGPYNEQFF.

The rearrangement joins TRBV9 to TRBJ2-7, with D possibly TRBD1 on 6 matching bases. CDR3 length: 14 amino acids. Germline assignment: CDR1 SGDLS and CDR2 YYNGEE. The ends were cut back, 3 bases at V and 1 base at J, with 11 bases in the middle. The CDR3 here is CASSETGRSYEQYF. The CDR3 DNA sequence: TGTGCCAGCAGCGAAACAGGGCGATCCTACGAGCAGTACTTC.

This clone was recorded a few times. This chain uses TRBV5-1 with TRBJ2-3, with D perhaps TRBD2 (6 bases). This CDR3 has 17 amino acids. Germline V gene sequence: CDR1 SGHRS, CDR2 YFSETQ. The V end lost 3 bases, the J end lost 0 bases, and 17 bases lay between the germline ends. As DNA, the CDR3 is TGCGCCAGCAGCTCACTCCTTAGCGGAGGTAGCACAGATACGCAGTATTTT. This encodes CASSSLLSGGSTDTQYF.

CDR3 in amino acids: CASSFGLAGVRETQYF. The CDR3 coding sequence is TGTGCCAGCAGCTTCGGACTAGCGGGAGTCAGGGAGACCCAGTACTTC. The V and J genes are TRBV11-2 and TRBJ2-5; 13 nucleotides agree with TRBD2. Losses at the gene ends were 3 bases for V and 5 bases for J; bases not matched to a gene: 6. CDR3 size: 16 residues. From germline, CDR1 is SGHAT and CDR2 FQNNGV.

This clone has more than one count but fewer than ten. The rearrangement uses TRBV15 and TRBJ2-7; TRBD2 might be the D (5 bases). There are 14 residues in the CDR3. With 0 bases removed from V and 1 base from J, the gap between germline ends came to 7 bases. Looked up from germline, CDR1 is LNHNV and CDR2 is YYDKDF (reference sequence). In nucleotides, the CDR3 is TGTGCCACCAGCAGAGACACGGGGTCCTACGAGCAGTACTTC. This sequence encodes CATSRDTGSYEQYF. Combining the CDR3 with reference TRBV15 and TRBJ2-7 gives the whole variable domain DAMVIQNPRYQVTQFGKPVTLSCSQTLNHNVMYWYQQKSSQAPKLLFHYYDKDFNNEADTPDNFQSRRPNTSFCFLDIRSPGLGDTAMYLCATSRDTGSYEQYFGPGTRLTVT.

This clone was seen only a few times. V is TRBV29-1 and J is TRBJ2-7, with a weak D call TRBD2 (5 bases). CDR1 SQVTM and CDR2 ANQGSEA come from the germline V gene. CDR3 length: 13 amino acids. Deletions cut 5 bases from V and 1 base from J, with 12 bases between. Here the CDR3 reads CSVYNWESYEQYF. CDR3 coding DNA: TGCAGCGTTTACAATTGGGAGTCCTACGAGCAGTACTTC.

This clone was seen only a few times. This chain joins TRBV19 and TRBJ2-2, with TRBD2 matching over 9 bases. Trimming at V came to 3 bases and at J to 5 bases, leaving 13 bases not matched to a gene. The germline V gene has CDR1 LNHDA and CDR2 SQIVND (reference sequence). The CDR3 sequence is 18 residues long. CDR3 coding DNA: TGTGCCAGTAGTATCAGGAGGGTGCGGGAGGGGGCTACCGGGGAGCTGTTTTTT. Its translation: CASSIRRVREGATGELFF.

V usage is TRBV19 and J usage is TRBJ1-1; 8 bases line up with TRBD1. CDR3 length: 17 amino acids. The germline CDR1 and CDR2 sequences are LNHDA and SQIVND (reference sequence). Unmatched junction bases numbered 18, after V lost 8 bases and J lost 4 bases. CDR3 in DNA: TGTGCCAGTTCTGGAGGCAGGGGGCTATACGGGGCCACTGAAGCTTTCTTT. Encoded protein: CASSGGRGLYGATEAFF.

V gene TRBV5-1 combines with J gene TRBJ2-3, with 13 bases fitting TRBD2. The ends lost 1 base at V and 0 bases at J; junction bases unmatched: 11. This CDR3 comprises 20 residues. Germline V gene data show CDR1 as SGHRS and CDR2 as YFSETQ. The CDR3 here is CASSLSGLAGARASTDTQYF. The CDR3 DNA reads as TGCGCCAGCAGCTTGAGTGGACTAGCGGGGGCACGAGCTAGCACAGATACGCAGTATTTT.

The chain recombines TRBV7-2 with TRBJ2-7; D unclear. CDR3 length: 16 amino acids. Trimming removed 5 bases from V and 0 bases from J, with 17 bases in between. Germline assignment: CDR1 SGHTA and CDR2 FQGNSA. CDR3 loop: CASSPIGPPSSYEQYF. The CDR3 DNA is TGTGCCAGCAGCCCCATTGGGCCCCCGAGCTCCTACGAGCAGTACTTC.

The V and J genes are TRBV5-1 and TRBJ1-1; D unclear. The CDR3 length is 16 residues. V lost 0 bases, J lost 0 bases, and 12 bases lay in between. Per the germline V gene, CDR1 is SGHRS and CDR2 is YFSETQ. CDR3 protein: CASSLEAGLMNTEAFF. Written as DNA, the CDR3 is TGCGCCAGCAGCTTGGAGGCAGGTCTGATGAACACTGAAGCTTTCTTT.

A few counts support this clone. V usage is TRBV29-1 and J usage is TRBJ2-2, with a weak D call TRBD2 (6 bases). V was cut by 6 bases and J by 8 bases, with 22 bases left in between. Per the germline V gene, CDR1 is SQVTM and CDR2 is ANQGSEA. This CDR3 contains 15 residues. The CDR3 DNA reads TGCAGCGTCCCAGTCGGAGGGGACGGGGTGGGGGAGCTGTTTTTT. Protein product: CSVPVGGDGVGELFF.

V and J are TRBV19 and TRBJ2-4; 10 bases fit TRBD1. J was trimmed by 3 bases and V by 5 bases; bases with no gene match: 10. The germline CDR1 and CDR2 sequences are LNHDA and SQIVND (reference sequence). There are 17 residues in the CDR3. The CDR3 DNA follows: TGTGCCAGTAGTCGCTGGGACAGGGGATTTGGCAAAAACATTCAGTACTTC. This gives the protein CASSRWDRGFGKNIQYF.

This clone has just a few counts. V usage is TRBV7-9 and J usage is TRBJ2-2; a weak D match, TRBD2 (5 bases). Trimming removed 5 bases from V and 5 bases from J, with 9 bases in between. CDR1 and CDR2 (germline): SEHNR, FQNEAQ (reference sequence). The CDR3 length is 13 residues. CDR3 sequence: CASSQPGTGELFF. The CDR3 region has the DNA TGTGCCAGCAGCCAACCGGGGACCGGGGAGCTGTTTTTT. Based on the CDR3 plus reference TRBV7-9 and TRBJ2-2, the full variable domain is DTGVSQNPRHKITKRGQNVTFRCDPISEHNRLYWYRQTLGQGPEFLTYFQNEAQLEKSRLLSDRFSAERPKGSFSTLEIQRTEQGDSAMYLCASSQPGTGELFFGEGSRLTVL.

The chain is built from TRBV5-1 and TRBJ1-5, with 7 bases matching TRBD1. Germline V gives CDR1 SGHRS, CDR2 YFSETQ. V shed 5 bases and J 3 bases; nucleotides not matched to a gene: 5. The CDR3 runs to 14 residues. The CDR3 reads CASSTGQVNQPQHF. Here the CDR3 DNA reads TGCGCCAGCAGTACCGGACAGGTCAATCAGCCCCAGCATTTT.

This chain uses TRBV2 with TRBJ1-5, with 8 nucleotides matching TRBD1. The CDR3 runs 15 residues. With V trimmed by 3 bases and J by 2 bases, 3 bases remained unmatched. Germline CDR1 and CDR2: SNHLY and FYNNEI. The CDR3 region has the DNA TGTGCCAGCAGTGAGGACAGGGCTGGCAATCAGCCCCAGCATTTT. It yields the protein CASSEDRAGNQPQHF.

A few counts support this clone. The genes are TRBV6-1 and TRBJ1-1; unclear D gene. There are 15 residues in the CDR3. Germline V gene lookup returns CDR1 MNHNS and CDR2 SASEGT. V lost 7 bases, J lost 1 base, and 16 bases lay in between. The CDR3 nucleotides are TGTGCCAGCACCCCCTTACAAGAACCGAACACTGAAGCTTTCTTT. Its protein is CASTPLQEPNTEAFF.

This clone appeared a few times. This chain links TRBV7-3 with TRBJ1-1, with D maybe TRBD1 (5 bases). CDR3 size: 13 residues. Germline V CDR1 and CDR2: SGHTA, FQGTGA. Trimming left V 5 bases short and J 6 bases short, with 13 bases between. This CDR3 is CASSTGHNAEAFF. DNA of the CDR3: TGTGCCAGCAGCACCGGACATAACGCTGAAGCTTTCTTT.

CDR3 sequence: CASSEGWVTSGRATTYEQYF. CDR3 nucleotide sequence: TGTGCCAGCAGTGAAGGGTGGGTTACTAGCGGGAGGGCCACGACCTACGAGCAGTACTTC. This chain joins TRBV2 and TRBJ2-7; 13 nucleotides line up with TRBD2. CDR1 SNHLY and CDR2 FYNNEI come from the germline V gene. J lost 2 bases, V lost 1 base, and 14 bases had no gene match. The CDR3 sequence is 20 residues long.

The chain has TRBV5-6 and TRBJ2-5; weak D call: TRBD1 (5 bases). The assigned J gene may be wrong: the sequence end matches TRBJ2-7 better. Looked up from germline, CDR1 is SGHDT and CDR2 is YYEEEE. The CDR3 covers 15 residues. The CDR3 region is CASSSVGQGAYEQYF. For the CDR3, the DNA is TGTGCCAGCAGCTCCGTGGGCCAGGGTGCCTACGAGCAGTACTTC.

This clone was observed a few times. The gene calls are TRBV19 and TRBJ2-2; TRBD1 is a possible D gene (5 bases). Trimming removed 7 bases at V and 7 bases at J, with 16 bases between. CDR1 and CDR2 (germline): LNHDA, SQIVND (reference sequence). CDR3 length: 14 residues. This CDR3 is CASTGSNGGGELFF. The CDR3 coding sequence is TGTGCCAGTACAGGGTCTAATGGTGGCGGGGAGCTGTTTTTT.

The V call is TRBV7-9, the J call TRBJ2-1, with D tentatively TRBD2 (6 bases). Germline CDR1 is SEHNR and CDR2 is FQNEAQ (reference sequence). The CDR3 runs 16 residues. V gave up 3 bases and J gave up 9 bases, with 21 bases separating them. CDR3 sequence reads: CASSLMGLSLGGEQFF. The CDR3, as DNA: TGTGCCAGCAGCTTGATGGGACTTTCCCTCGGGGGTGAGCAGTTCTTC.

The CDR3 bases are TGTGCCAGCAGCCACTACGGGTTCCAAGAGACCCAGTACTTC. It translates to CASSHYGFQETQYF. The rearrangement links TRBV7-9 to TRBJ2-5; D remains ambiguous. Trimming shortened V by 5 bases and J by 1 base, and 11 bases separated the two germline ends. The germline CDR1 and CDR2 sequences are SEHNR and FQNEAQ (reference sequence). CDR3 length: 14 amino acids.